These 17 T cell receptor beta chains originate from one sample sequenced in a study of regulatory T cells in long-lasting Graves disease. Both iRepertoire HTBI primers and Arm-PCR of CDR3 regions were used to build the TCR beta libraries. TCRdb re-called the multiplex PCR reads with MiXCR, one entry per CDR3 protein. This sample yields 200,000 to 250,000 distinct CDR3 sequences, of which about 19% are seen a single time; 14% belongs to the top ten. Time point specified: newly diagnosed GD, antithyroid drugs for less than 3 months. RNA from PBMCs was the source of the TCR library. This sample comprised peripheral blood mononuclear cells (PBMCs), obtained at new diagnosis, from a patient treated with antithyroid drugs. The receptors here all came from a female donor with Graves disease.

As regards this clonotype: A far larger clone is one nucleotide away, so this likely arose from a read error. The CDR3 nucleotides are TGTGCCAGCAGTTTAGATGTTTGGGGGGCCGGGACTGGGCAGTTCTTC. Encoded protein: CASSLDVWGAGTGQFF. The V gene is TRBV12-3 or TRBV12-4, the J gene TRBJ2-5; D may match TRBD1 or TRBD2 (6 bases each). The tail of the sequence fits TRBJ2-1 better, so the J call may be wrong. The CDR3 has 16 residues.

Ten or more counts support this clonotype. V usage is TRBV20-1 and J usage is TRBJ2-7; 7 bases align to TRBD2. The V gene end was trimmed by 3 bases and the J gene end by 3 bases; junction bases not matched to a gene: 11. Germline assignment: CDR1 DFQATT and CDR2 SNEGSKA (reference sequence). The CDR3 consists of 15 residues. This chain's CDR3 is CSARASGELGYEQYF. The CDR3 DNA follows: TGCAGTGCTAGGGCTAGCGGCGAATTAGGCTACGAGCAGTACTTC.

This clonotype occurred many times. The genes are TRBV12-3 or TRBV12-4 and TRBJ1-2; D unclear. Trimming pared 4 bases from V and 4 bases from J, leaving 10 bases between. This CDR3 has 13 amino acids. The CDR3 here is CASSSGTVYGYTF. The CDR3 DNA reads TGTGCCAGCAGTTCGGGAACCGTCTATGGCTACACCTTC.

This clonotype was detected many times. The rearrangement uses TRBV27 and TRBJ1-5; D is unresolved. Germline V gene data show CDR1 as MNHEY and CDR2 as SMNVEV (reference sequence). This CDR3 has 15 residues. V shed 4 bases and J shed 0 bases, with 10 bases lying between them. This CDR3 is CASSSLWDSNQPQHF. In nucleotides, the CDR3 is TGTGCCAGCAGTTCGCTTTGGGATAGCAATCAGCCCCAGCATTTT.

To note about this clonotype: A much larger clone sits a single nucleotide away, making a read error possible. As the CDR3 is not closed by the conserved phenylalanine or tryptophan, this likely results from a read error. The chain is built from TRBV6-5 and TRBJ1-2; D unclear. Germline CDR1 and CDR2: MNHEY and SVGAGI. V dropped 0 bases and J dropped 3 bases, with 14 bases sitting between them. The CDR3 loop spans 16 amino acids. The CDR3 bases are TGTGCCAGCAGTTACTCTCGGCGGGCCTCCGACTATGGCTACACCCTC. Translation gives CASSYSRRASDYGYTL.

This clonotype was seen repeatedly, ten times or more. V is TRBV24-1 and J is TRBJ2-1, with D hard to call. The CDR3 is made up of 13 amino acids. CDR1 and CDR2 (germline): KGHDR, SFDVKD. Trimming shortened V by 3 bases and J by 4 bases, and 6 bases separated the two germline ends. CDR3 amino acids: CATSDPPYNEQFF. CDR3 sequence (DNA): TGTGCCACCAGTGATCCCCCATACAATGAGCAGTTCTTC.

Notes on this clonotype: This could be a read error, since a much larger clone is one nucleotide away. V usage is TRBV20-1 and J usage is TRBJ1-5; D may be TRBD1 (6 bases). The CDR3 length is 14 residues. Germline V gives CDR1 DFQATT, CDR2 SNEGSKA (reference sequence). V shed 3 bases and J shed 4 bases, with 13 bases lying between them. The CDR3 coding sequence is TGCAGTGCTAGGGGAGACAGGATTAATCAGCCCCAGCATTTT. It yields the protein CSARGDRINQPQHF.

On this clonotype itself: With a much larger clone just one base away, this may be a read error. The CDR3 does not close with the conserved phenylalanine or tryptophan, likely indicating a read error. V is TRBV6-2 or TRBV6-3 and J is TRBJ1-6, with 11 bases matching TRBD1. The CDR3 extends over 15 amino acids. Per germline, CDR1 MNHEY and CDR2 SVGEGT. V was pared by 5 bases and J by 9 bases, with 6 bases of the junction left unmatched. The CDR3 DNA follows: TGTGCCAGCAGTACAGGGACAGGGGGTTTTTCACCCCTCCACTCT. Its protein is CASSTGTGGFSPLHS.

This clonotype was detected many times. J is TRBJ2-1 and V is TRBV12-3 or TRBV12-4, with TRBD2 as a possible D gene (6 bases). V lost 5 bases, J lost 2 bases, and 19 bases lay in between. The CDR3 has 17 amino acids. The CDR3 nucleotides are TGTGCCAGCAGTCCCCCCATGGCGGGGCTCCCCTACAATGAGCAGTTCTTC. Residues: CASSPPMAGLPYNEQFF.

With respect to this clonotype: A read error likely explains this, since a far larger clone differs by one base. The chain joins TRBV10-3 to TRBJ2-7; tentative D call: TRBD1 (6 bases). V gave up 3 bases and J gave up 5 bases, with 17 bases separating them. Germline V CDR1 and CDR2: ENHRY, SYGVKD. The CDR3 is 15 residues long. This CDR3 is CAISERGHVVDEQYF. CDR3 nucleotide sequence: TGTGCCATCAGTGAAAGGGGACACGTTGTGGACGAGCAGTACTTC.

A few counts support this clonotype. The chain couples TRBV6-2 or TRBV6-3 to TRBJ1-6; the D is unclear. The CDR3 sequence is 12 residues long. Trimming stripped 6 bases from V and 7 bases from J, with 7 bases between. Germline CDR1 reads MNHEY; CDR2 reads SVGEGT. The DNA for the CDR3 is TGTGCCAGCAGCACACAAAATTCACCCCTCCACTTT. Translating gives CASSTQNSPLHF.

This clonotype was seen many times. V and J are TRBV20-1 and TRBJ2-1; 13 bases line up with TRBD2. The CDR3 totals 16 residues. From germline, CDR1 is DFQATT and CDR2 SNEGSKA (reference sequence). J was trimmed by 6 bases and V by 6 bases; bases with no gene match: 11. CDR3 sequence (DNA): TGCAGTGCCACAGGACTAGCGGGGGCGGAGAGCAATGAGCAGTTCTTC. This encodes CSATGLAGAESNEQFF.

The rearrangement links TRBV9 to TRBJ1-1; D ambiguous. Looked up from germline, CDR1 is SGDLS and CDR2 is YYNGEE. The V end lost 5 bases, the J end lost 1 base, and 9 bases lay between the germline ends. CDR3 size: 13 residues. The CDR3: CASSKSENTEAFF. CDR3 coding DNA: TGTGCCAGCAGTAAGTCGGAGAACACTGAAGCTTTCTTT.

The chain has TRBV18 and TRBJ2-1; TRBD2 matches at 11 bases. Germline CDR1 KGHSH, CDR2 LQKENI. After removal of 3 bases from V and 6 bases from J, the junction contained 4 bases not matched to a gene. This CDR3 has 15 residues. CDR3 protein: CASSPSGGAGNEQFF. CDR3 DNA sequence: TGTGCCAGCTCACCTAGCGGGGGGGCCGGCAATGAGCAGTTCTTC.

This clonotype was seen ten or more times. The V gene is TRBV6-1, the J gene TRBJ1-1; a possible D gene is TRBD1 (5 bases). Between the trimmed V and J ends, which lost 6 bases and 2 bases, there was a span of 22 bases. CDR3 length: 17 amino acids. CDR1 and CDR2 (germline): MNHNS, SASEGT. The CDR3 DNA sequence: TGTGCCAGCAGACGAACGCCTGCCGGGGCACCAAACACTGAAGCTTTCTTT. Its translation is CASRRTPAGAPNTEAFF.

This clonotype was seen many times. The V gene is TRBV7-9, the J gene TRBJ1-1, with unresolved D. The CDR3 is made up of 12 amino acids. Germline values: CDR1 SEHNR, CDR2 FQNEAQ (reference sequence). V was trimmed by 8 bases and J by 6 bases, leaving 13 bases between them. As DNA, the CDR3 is TGTGCCAGCCGAAGGTTAGGGCCTGAAGCTTTCTTT. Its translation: CASRRLGPEAFF.

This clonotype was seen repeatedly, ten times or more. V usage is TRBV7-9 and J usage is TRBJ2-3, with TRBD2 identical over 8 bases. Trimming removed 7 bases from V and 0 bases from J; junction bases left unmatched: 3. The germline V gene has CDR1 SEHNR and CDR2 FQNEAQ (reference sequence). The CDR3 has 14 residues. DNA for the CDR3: TGTGCCAGCAAACTAGCGGTCAGCACAGATACGCAGTATTTT. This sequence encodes CASKLAVSTDTQYF.